What follows are 11 T cell receptor beta chains derived from one specimen sequenced in a study of cytomegalovirus exposure and HLA in healthy donors. The PCR had 60 Vbeta and 13 Jbeta primers. Some clones are missing from TCRdb's copy, which holds only in-frame ones; the method was immunoSEQ multiplex PCR. The sample yields 170,000 or so clones, around 77% seen once. The material sequenced was PBMCs. The receptors were sampled from a woman younger than 45 in good health and CMV-seronegative.

The chain combines TRBV30 with TRBJ1-2; no firm D call. Germline V gene lookup returns CDR1 GTSNPN and CDR2 SVGIG (reference sequence). V lost 0 bases, J lost 7 bases, and 6 bases lay in between. The CDR3 is made up of 11 amino acids. The DNA for the CDR3 is TGTGCCTGGAGTGTACAGCCTGGCTACACCTTC. Protein product: CAWSVQPGYTF.

J is TRBJ1-5 and V is TRBV7-9; a weak D match, TRBD1 (5 bases). V was clipped by 4 bases and J by 9 bases, with 19 bases between them. The CDR3 runs to 15 residues. Germline V CDR1 and CDR2: SEHNR, FQNEAQ (reference sequence). The CDR3 loop reads CASSSIVGGGGPQHF. The CDR3 bases are TGTGCCAGCAGCTCAATCGTTGGGGGGGGAGGGCCCCAGCATTTT.

V and J are TRBV5-1 and TRBJ1-4; D perhaps matches TRBD1 (6 bases). The CDR3 sequence is 14 residues long. The V gene lost 0 bases and the J gene lost 9 bases, with 12 bases spanning the gap. Germline CDR1 and CDR2: SGHRS and YFSETQ. The CDR3 DNA reads as TGCGCCAGCAGCTTGGCGTTGGACAGACAAAAACTGTTTTTT. As protein: CASSLALDRQKLFF.

CDR3 DNA: TGTGCCAGCAGTTTTTTCTCCGGGTACGAGCAGTACTTC. It specifies CASSFFSGYEQYF. V is TRBV27 and J is TRBJ2-7; D is uncertain. This CDR3 has 13 amino acids. Trimming removed 3 bases at V and 4 bases at J, with 10 bases between. CDR1 is MNHEY, CDR2 SMNVEV, per germline (reference sequence).

The CDR3 nucleotides are TGTGCCAGCAGTGTGACAGGGTATAATGAAAAACTGTTTTTT. Encoded protein: CASSVTGYNEKLFF. The V call is TRBV6-1, the J call TRBJ1-4, with 7 bases that match TRBD1. This CDR3 has 14 amino acids. Trimming took 4 bases from V and 4 from J; bases not matched to a gene: 3. Germline CDR1 reads MNHNS; CDR2 reads SASEGT.

The J gene is TRBJ1-5, the V gene TRBV28; no clear D. The length of the CDR3 is 14 residues. Trimming removed 6 bases at V and 3 bases at J, with 12 bases between. Germline lookup yields CDR1 MDHEN and CDR2 SYDVKM. The CDR3 reads CASSSDGNNQPQHF. CDR3 nucleotide sequence: TGTGCCAGCAGCAGCGACGGCAACAATCAGCCCCAGCATTTT.

CDR3 region: CAWGPEGNSPLHF. In DNA, the CDR3 is TGTGCCTGGGGGCCGGAGGGCAATTCACCCCTCCACTTT. The V gene is TRBV30, the J gene TRBJ1-6, with no clear D. Germline V CDR1 and CDR2: GTSNPN, SVGIG (reference sequence). The CDR3 is 13 residues long. Trimming left V 5 bases short and J 7 bases short, with 12 bases between. Supplemented by reference TRBV30 and TRBJ1-6, the full variable domain reads SQTIHQWPATLVQPVGSPLSLECTVEGTSNPNLYWYRQAAGRGLQLLFYSVGIGQISSEVPQNLSASRPQDRQFILSSKKLLLSDSGFYLCAWGPEGNSPLHFGNGTRLTVT.

This clone appeared a single time. This sequence joins TRBV13 and TRBJ1-3; 9 nucleotides align to TRBD1. Germline CDR1 is PRHDT and CDR2 is FYEKMQ (reference sequence). This CDR3 region has 16 residues. J gave up 4 bases and V 5 bases, and 9 bases lay outside the gene matches. The CDR3 nucleotides read TGTGCCAGCAGCCTCGAACAGGGGGCGGGGGGAAACACCATATATTTT. As protein: CASSLEQGAGGNTIYF. The variable domain in full, completed from reference TRBV13 and TRBJ1-3, reads AAGVIQSPRHLIKEKRETATLKCYPIPRHDTVYWYQQGPGQDPQFLISFYEKMQSDKGSIPDRFSAQQFSDYHSELNMSSLELGDSALYFCASSLEQGAGGNTIYFGEGSWLTVV.

V is TRBV9 and J is TRBJ1-2; 11 bases align to TRBD1. With V trimmed by 3 bases and J by 5 bases, 6 bases remained unmatched. The length of the CDR3 is 15 residues. The germline gives CDR1 SGDLS, CDR2 YYNGEE. The CDR3 nucleotides read TGTGCCAGCAGCGCCGGCGGGACAGGGGGGTATGGCTACACCTTC. Translating gives CASSAGGTGGYGYTF.

The chain couples TRBV5-1 to TRBJ1-2; possibly TRBD1 for D (5 bases). This CDR3 comprises 16 residues. Germline values: CDR1 SGHRS, CDR2 YFSETQ. V dropped 1 base and J dropped 2 bases, with 15 bases sitting between them. In DNA, the CDR3 is TGCGCCAGCAGCTTGAATACAGGACCGCCAAACTATGGCTACACCTTC. Encoded protein: CASSLNTGPPNYGYTF.

The rearrangement joins TRBV7-9 to TRBJ2-3; the match to TRBD1 covers 11 bases. The CDR3 covers 18 residues. V lost 5 bases to trimming and J lost 4 bases; unmatched junction nucleotides: 14. CDR1 and CDR2 from the germline V gene are SEHNR and FQNEAQ (reference sequence). The CDR3 DNA sequence: TGTGCCAGCAGCAACGACCCGGGACAGGGGGAAGGGGCAGATACGCAGTATTTT. Translation: CASSNDPGQGEGADTQYF.